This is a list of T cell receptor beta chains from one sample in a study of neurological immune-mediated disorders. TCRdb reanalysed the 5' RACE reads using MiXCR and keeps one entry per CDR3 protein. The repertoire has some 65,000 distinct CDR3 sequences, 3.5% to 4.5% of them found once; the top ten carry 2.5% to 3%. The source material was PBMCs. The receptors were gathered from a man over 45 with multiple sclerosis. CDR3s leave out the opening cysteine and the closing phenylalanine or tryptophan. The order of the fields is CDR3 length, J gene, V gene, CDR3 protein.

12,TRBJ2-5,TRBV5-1,ASSLARGEETQY
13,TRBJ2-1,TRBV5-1,ASSSTSGTGNEQF
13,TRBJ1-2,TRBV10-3,AISDIGTGKNGYT
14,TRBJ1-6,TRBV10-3,ATQLGVTGVGSPLH
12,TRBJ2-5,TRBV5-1,ASSLTGGTETQY
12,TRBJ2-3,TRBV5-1,ASSSGVGTDTQY
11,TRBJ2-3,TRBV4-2,ASSRGRGDTQY
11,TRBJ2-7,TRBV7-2,ASRSGGAYEQY
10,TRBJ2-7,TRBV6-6,ASSVSFYEQY
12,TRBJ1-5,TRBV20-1,SARNPNSNQPQH
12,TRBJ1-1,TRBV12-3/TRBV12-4,ASSHSTGRTEAF
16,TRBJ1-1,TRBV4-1,ASSHGLSQSGGKAEAF
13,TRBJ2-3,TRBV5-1,ASSTHEGGTDTQY
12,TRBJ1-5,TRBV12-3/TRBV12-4,ASSLTGSNQPQH
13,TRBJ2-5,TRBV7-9,ASSPTGQPQETQY
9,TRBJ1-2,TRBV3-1,ASRKTGGYT
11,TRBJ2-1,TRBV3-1,ASSTTLYNEQF
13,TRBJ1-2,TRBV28,ASTRAGVRLGGYT
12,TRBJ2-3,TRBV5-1,ASSPGTTTDTQY
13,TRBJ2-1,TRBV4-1,ASSQGPREVHEQF
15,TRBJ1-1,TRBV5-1,ASSPRGGISLNTEAF
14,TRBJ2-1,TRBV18,ASSPDYSNSYNEQF
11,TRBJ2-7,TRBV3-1,ASSQRGTYEQY
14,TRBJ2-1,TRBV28,ASSPQGGWDYNEQF
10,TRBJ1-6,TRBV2,ASSSENSPLH
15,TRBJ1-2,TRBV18,ASSTTLSAGFRLGYT
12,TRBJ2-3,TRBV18,ASSPIARTDTQY
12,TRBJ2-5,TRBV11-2,ASSGGRLQETQY
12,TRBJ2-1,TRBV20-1,SARVQAGTNEQF
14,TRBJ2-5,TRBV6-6,ASSYSGPGSQETQY